This T cell receptor (beta chain) derives from a study of shared clonotypes between healthy human individuals. Trimming shortened V by 3 bases and J by 5 bases, and 13 bases separated the two germline ends. In germline, CDR1 is GTSNPN, CDR2 SVGIG (reference sequence). This CDR3 contains 13 residues. Measured with immunoSEQ multiplex PCR; TCRdb has only the in-frame clones, and not every one. The sample includes some 2,000,000 clones, approximately 94% of them seen just once. What was sequenced was naive CD4+ T cells sorted from blood. Subset in this sample: CD45RA+ positively selected. This clonotype was sampled from a man in his late teens or twenties in good health. The chain recombines TRBV30 with TRBJ1-2; D might be TRBD1 (5 bases). The CDR3 loop reads CAWRSRGEYGYTF. The CDR3 DNA is TGTGCCTGGAGGTCCCGGGGGGAATATGGCTACACCTTC.